This TCR beta chain is drawn from a study of T cells in Graves' hyperthyroidism and ophthalmopathy. Uncontrolled infections, other autoimmune diseases, pregnancy or lactation led to exclusion of patients. The diagnoses drew upon clinical symptoms, serum thyroxine and TRAb, thyroid ultrasound and orbital computed tomography. Turning to this clonotype: Its antigen is as yet unknown.

Germline assignment: CDR1 SNHLY and CDR2 FYNNEI. The trim removed 8 bases at V and 6 bases at J, leaving 12 bases unmatched. The CDR3 extends over 14 amino acids. The TCR beta CDR3 regions underwent amplification using RNA transcripts as the source. The HTBI primer set was used in a first-round RT-PCR of the TCR CDR3. One entry per CDR3 protein, called by TCRdb with MiXCR from the multiplex PCR reads. Of a few hundred thousand distinct CDR3 sequences in the sample, approximately 48% are singletons; the top ten hold around 44%. Points from the study as a whole: Model-based prediction identified ophthalmopathy a median 6.5 months prior to its onset.

The sequence was collected from an adult woman with Graves' disease, either hyperthyroidism or ophthalmopathy (not recorded which). What was sequenced was peripheral blood or thyroid tissue (not recorded which). The chain is built from TRBV2 and TRBJ2-7; 8 bases agree with TRBD1. CDR3 loop: CASGKETGEIEQYF. Written as DNA, the CDR3 is TGTGCCAGCGGGAAGGAGACAGGGGAGATCGAGCAGTACTTC.